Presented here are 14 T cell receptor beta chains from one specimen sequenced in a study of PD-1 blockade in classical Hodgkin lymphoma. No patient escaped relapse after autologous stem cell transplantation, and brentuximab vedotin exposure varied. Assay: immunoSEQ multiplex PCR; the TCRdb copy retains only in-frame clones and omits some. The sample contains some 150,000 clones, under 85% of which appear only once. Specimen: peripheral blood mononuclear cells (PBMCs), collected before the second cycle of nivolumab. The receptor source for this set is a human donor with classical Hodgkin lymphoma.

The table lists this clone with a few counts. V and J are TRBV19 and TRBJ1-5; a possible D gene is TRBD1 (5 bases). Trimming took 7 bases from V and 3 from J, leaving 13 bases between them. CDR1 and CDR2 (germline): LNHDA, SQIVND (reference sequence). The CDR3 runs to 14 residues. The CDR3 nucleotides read TGTGCCAGTACGACAGAGGTATTCAATCAGCCCCAGCATTTT. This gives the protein CASTTEVFNQPQHF. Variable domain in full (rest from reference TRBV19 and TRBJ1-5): DGGITQSPKYLFRKEGQNVTLSCEQNLNHDAMYWYRQDPGQGLRLIYYSQIVNDFQKGDIAEGYSVSREKKESFPLTVTSAQKNPTAFYLCASTTEVFNQPQHFGDGTRLSIL.

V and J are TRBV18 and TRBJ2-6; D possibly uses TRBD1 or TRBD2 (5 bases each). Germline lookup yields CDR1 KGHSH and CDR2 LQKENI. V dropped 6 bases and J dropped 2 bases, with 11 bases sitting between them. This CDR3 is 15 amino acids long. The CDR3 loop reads CASSNQGAGANVLTF. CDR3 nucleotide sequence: TGTGCCAGCTCGAACCAGGGAGCTGGGGCCAACGTCCTGACTTTC.

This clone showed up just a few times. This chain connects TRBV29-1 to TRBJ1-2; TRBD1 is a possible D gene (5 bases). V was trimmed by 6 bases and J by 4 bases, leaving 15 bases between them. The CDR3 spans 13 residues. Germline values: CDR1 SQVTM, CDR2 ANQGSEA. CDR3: CSVAPPDTYGYTF. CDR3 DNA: TGCAGCGTAGCACCTCCGGACACCTATGGCTACACCTTC.

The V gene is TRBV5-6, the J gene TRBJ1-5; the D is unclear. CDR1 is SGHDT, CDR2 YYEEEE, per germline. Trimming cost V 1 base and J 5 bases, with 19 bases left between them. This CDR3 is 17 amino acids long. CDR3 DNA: TGTGCCAGCAGCTTGAGGACTACTGATTTCAATTATCAGCCCCAGCATTTT. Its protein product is CASSLRTTDFNYQPQHF.

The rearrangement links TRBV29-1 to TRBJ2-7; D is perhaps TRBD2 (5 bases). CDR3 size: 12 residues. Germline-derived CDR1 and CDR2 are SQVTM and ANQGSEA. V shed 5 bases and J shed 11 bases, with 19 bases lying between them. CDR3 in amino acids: CSVRASLQQEYF. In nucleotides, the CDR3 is TGCAGCGTTCGGGCTAGCCTTCAGCAGGAGTACTTC.

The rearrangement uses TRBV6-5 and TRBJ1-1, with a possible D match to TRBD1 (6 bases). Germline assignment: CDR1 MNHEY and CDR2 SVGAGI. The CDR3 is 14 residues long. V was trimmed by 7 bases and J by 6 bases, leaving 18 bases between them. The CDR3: CASIPTGRVPEAFF. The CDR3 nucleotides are TGTGCCAGCATTCCCACAGGGAGGGTTCCTGAAGCTTTCTTT.

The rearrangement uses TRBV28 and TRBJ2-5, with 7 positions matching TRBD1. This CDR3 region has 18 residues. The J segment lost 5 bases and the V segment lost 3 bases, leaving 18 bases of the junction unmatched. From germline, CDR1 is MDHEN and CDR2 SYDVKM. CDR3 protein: CASSFPSPRQGGLETQYF. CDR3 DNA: TGTGCCAGCAGTTTCCCATCCCCCCGACAGGGTGGTCTGGAGACCCAGTACTTC.

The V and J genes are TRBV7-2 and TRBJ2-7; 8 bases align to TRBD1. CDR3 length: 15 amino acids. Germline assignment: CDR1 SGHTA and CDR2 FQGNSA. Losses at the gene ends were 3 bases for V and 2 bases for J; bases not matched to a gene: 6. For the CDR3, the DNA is TGTGCCAGCAGCTTCGTTGCGACAGGGGCCTACGAGCAGTACTTC. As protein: CASSFVATGAYEQYF.

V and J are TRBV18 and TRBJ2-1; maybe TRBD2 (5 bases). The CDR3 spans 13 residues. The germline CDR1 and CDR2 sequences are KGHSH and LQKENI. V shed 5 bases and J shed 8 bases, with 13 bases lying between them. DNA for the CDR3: TGTGCCAGCTCAACGGACTGGACGGATGAGCAGTTCTTC. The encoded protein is CASSTDWTDEQFF.

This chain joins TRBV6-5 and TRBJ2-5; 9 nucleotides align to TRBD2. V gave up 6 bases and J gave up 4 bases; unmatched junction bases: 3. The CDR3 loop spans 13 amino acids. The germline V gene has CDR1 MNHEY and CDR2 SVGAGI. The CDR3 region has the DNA TGTGCCAGCAGCTTTAGCGGGAGAGAGACCCAGTACTTC. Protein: CASSFSGRETQYF.

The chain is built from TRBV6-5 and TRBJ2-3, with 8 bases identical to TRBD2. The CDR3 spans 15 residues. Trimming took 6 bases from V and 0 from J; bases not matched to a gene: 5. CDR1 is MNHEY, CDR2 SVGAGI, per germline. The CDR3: CASSLAGFSTDTQYF. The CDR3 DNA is TGTGCCAGCAGCTTAGCGGGGTTTAGCACAGATACGCAGTATTTT.

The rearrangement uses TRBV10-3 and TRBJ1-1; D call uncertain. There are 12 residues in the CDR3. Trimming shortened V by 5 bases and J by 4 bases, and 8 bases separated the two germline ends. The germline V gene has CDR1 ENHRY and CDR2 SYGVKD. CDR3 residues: CAISRTGTEAFF. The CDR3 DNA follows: TGTGCCATCAGTAGGACCGGCACTGAAGCTTTCTTT.

CDR3 DNA: TGTGCCAGCAGCTTCTTTTTCACAGGGGCTAGGAACACTGAAGCTTTCTTT. This gives the protein CASSFFFTGARNTEAFF. J is TRBJ1-1 and V is TRBV7-2; 7 bases agree with TRBD1. V lost 3 bases to trimming and J lost 1 base; unmatched junction nucleotides: 11. The V gene's germline CDR1 is SGHTA and CDR2 FQGNSA. The CDR3 runs to 17 residues.

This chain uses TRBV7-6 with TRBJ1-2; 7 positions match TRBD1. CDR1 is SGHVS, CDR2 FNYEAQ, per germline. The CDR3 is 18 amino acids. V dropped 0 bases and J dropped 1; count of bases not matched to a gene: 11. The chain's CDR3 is CASSLAVSGGFLNYGYTF. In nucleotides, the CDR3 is TGTGCCAGCAGCTTAGCGGTCTCAGGGGGGTTCCTTAACTATGGCTACACCTTC.